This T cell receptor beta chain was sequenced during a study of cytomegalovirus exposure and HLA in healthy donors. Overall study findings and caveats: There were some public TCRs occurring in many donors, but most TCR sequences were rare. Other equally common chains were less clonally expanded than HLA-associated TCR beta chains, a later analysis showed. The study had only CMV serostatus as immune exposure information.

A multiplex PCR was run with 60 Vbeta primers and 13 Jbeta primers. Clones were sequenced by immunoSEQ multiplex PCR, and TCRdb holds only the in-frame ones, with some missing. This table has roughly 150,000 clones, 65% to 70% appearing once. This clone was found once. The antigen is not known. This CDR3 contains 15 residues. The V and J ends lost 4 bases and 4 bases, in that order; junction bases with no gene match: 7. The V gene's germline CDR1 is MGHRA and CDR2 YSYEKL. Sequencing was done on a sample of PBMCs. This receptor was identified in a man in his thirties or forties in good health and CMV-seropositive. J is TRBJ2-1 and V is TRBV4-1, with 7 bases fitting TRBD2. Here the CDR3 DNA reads TGCGCCAGCAGCCCGGGGAGGGTAGGGTACAATGAGCAGTTCTTC. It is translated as CASSPGRVGYNEQFF.